The 22 T cell receptor beta chains below come from one sample, sequenced in a study of cytomegalovirus exposure and HLA in healthy donors. Assay used: immunoSEQ multiplex PCR; TCRdb lists only in-frame clones, some missing. Here the sample spans approximately 120,000 clones, 85% to 95% being singletons. Sequenced input: PBMCs. These receptors originate from a woman aged 18-30 years in good health and CMV-seronegative.

The chain joins TRBV5-1 to TRBJ2-3; no firm D call. This CDR3 has 15 residues. Germline V gene lookup returns CDR1 SGHRS and CDR2 YFSETQ. The V end lost 0 bases, the J end lost 0 bases, and 8 bases lay between the germline ends. CDR3 in DNA: TGCGCCAGCAGCTTGGCGTTTATGAGCACAGATACGCAGTATTTT. The encoded protein is CASSLAFMSTDTQYF.

The chain employs TRBV2 and TRBJ2-7; TRBD1 aligns across 11 bases. CDR1 SNHLY and CDR2 FYNNEI come from the germline V gene. The CDR3 is 14 amino acids. The V segment lost 6 bases and the J segment 5 bases; nucleotides outside the gene matches: 6. DNA of the CDR3: TGTGCCAGCAGGGTGGGACAGGGGGTCCACGAGCAGTACTTC. Its translation: CASRVGQGVHEQYF.

This chain joins TRBV7-2 and TRBJ2-7; 11 bases are a match to TRBD1. This CDR3 comprises 14 residues. V shed 4 bases, J shed 1 base, and the junction held 0 bases outside the gene matches. The germline V gene has CDR1 SGHTA and CDR2 FQGNSA. The CDR3 nucleotides read TGTGCCAGCAGCTGGGACAGGGGGTCCTACGAGCAGTACTTC. Translating it yields CASSWDRGSYEQYF.

V is TRBV28 and J is TRBJ2-1, with TRBD2 matching 8 bases. V gave up 8 bases and J gave up 3 bases; unmatched junction bases: 12. CDR3 length: 16 amino acids. From germline, CDR1 is MDHEN and CDR2 SYDVKM. CDR3 sequence reads: CASRGGMGHNYNEQFF. CDR3 coding DNA: TGTGCCAGCCGGGGGGGGATGGGGCACAACTACAATGAGCAGTTCTTC.

The rearrangement uses TRBV7-2 and TRBJ2-2; 10 nucleotides line up with TRBD1. The CDR3 runs to 18 residues. Germline-derived CDR1 and CDR2 are SGHTA and FQGNSA. V shed 5 bases, J shed 1 base, and the junction held 10 bases outside the gene matches. Written as DNA, the CDR3 is TGTGCCAGCAGCGTAGACAGGGGGCGAAGAGGGAACACCGGGGAGCTGTTTTTT. It encodes CASSVDRGRRGNTGELFF.

This chain joins TRBV7-8 and TRBJ2-2; 8 bases are a match to TRBD1. Unmatched junction bases numbered 14, after V lost 8 bases and J lost 0 bases. The V gene's germline CDR1 is SGHVS and CDR2 FQNEAQ. This CDR3 contains 18 residues. CDR3 sequence: CASFLRPWDRSNTGELFF. CDR3 in DNA: TGTGCCAGCTTCTTAAGACCGTGGGACAGGTCGAACACCGGGGAGCTGTTTTTT.

The J gene is TRBJ2-3, the V gene TRBV5-1; maybe TRBD1 (6 bases). Germline-derived CDR1 and CDR2 are SGHRS and YFSETQ. The CDR3 has 13 amino acids. The CDR3 reads CASGRGTADTQYF. DNA of the CDR3: TGCGCGAGCGGTAGGGGGACGGCAGATACGCAGTATTTT.

The table lists this clone with a count of one. The chain combines TRBV5-6 with TRBJ1-6; no firm D call. CDR3 size: 18 residues. The germline CDR1 and CDR2 sequences are SGHDT and YYEEEE. V gave up 4 bases and J gave up 4 bases, with 21 bases separating them. The CDR3 here is CASSRGEGEYLYNSPLHF. CDR3 DNA: TGTGCCAGCAGCCGTGGGGAGGGAGAGTACCTTTATAATTCACCCCTCCACTTT.

The V call is TRBV4-1, the J call TRBJ2-1; D perhaps matches TRBD1 (6 bases). V was cut by 0 bases and J by 0 bases, with 9 bases left in between. The germline CDR1 and CDR2 sequences are MGHRA and YSYEKL. The CDR3 extends over 16 amino acids. Here the CDR3 DNA reads TGCGCCAGCAGCCAAGATAGGGGGAGCTCCTACAATGAGCAGTTCTTC. This translates into CASSQDRGSSYNEQFF.

This rearrangement joins TRBV11-3 to TRBJ2-7, with 7 bases identical to TRBD1. V gave up 5 bases and J gave up 0 bases; unmatched junction bases: 10. Germline V lookup: CDR1 SGHNT, CDR2 YENEEA. The CDR3 is 16 residues long. The CDR3 bases are TGTGCCAGCAGCCGGCCCGGGACAGCACGCTCCTACGAGCAGTACTTC. It translates to CASSRPGTARSYEQYF.

This clone has only one observation. The rearrangement uses TRBV4-1 and TRBJ1-2; 10 positions match TRBD1. Trimming cost V 1 base and J 7 bases; bases outside gene matches: 9. The CDR3 is 16 amino acids. Germline V gene sequence: CDR1 MGHRA, CDR2 YSYEKL. The CDR3 is CASSQVPGQGVGGYTF. CDR3 in DNA: TGCGCCAGCAGCCAAGTGCCCGGACAGGGGGTGGGTGGCTACACCTTC.

The genes are TRBV30 and TRBJ1-4; D might be TRBD1 (6 bases). V was cut by 0 bases and J by 5 bases, with 13 bases left in between. CDR1 is GTSNPN, CDR2 SVGIG, per germline (reference sequence). CDR3 length: 15 amino acids. CDR3 sequence (DNA): TGTGCCTGGAGTGTCGGTACAGGGCCGAATGAAAAACTGTTTTTT. Translation: CAWSVGTGPNEKLFF.

The rearrangement uses TRBV6-4 and TRBJ1-6, with 9 bases that match TRBD1. J gave up 5 bases and V 3 bases, and 2 bases lay outside the gene matches. This CDR3 has 15 residues. Germline CDR1 is MRHNA and CDR2 is SNTAGT. The CDR3 coding sequence is TGTGCCAGCAGTGAACAGGGGGCAGATAATTCACCCCTCCACTTT. Its protein is CASSEQGADNSPLHF.

This chain links TRBV6-1 with TRBJ1-3, with no clear D. The germline V gene encodes CDR1 MNHNS and CDR2 SASEGT. V was trimmed by 6 bases and J by 0 bases, leaving 3 bases between them. The CDR3 is 12 amino acids. CDR3 residues: CASRASGNTIYF. Written as DNA, the CDR3 is TGTGCCAGCAGGGCCTCTGGAAACACCATATATTTT.

This clone was seen a single time. The chain combines TRBV28 with TRBJ1-3; TRBD1 matches 7 bases. Germline V gene lookup returns CDR1 MDHEN and CDR2 SYDVKM. Trimming took 3 bases from V and 7 from J; bases not matched to a gene: 6. The CDR3 is made up of 14 amino acids. This chain's CDR3 is CASSLEGAANTIYF. The CDR3 DNA reads TGTGCCAGCAGTTTGGAGGGGGCAGCGAACACCATATATTTT.

This clone was detected once. The rearrangement links TRBV18 to TRBJ2-1; D gene unclear. The CDR3 covers 15 residues. In germline, CDR1 is KGHSH, CDR2 LQKENI. V lost 4 bases, J lost 0 bases, and 10 bases lay in between. The CDR3 coding sequence is TGTGCCAGCTCACGCCCGACACCCTCCTACAATGAGCAGTTCTTC. Translation gives CASSRPTPSYNEQFF.

The chain recombines TRBV27 with TRBJ2-7; a weak D match, TRBD1 (5 bases). This CDR3 is 16 amino acids long. V was clipped by 4 bases and J by 3 bases, with 19 bases between them. Germline V lookup: CDR1 MNHEY, CDR2 SMNVEV (reference sequence). The CDR3 nucleotides are TGTGCCAGCAGTTCGATATCCAGGACAAGAGACTACGAGCAGTACTTC. This translates into CASSSISRTRDYEQYF.

This chain joins TRBV28 and TRBJ1-4; D not resolved. The CDR3 runs 15 residues. Trimming removed 5 bases at V and 8 bases at J, with 18 bases between. Germline CDR1 is MDHEN and CDR2 is SYDVKM. The CDR3 protein is CASSATEAGWEKLFF. The DNA of the CDR3 is TGTGCCAGCAGTGCCACAGAAGCAGGTTGGGAAAAACTGTTTTTT. Variable domain in full (rest from reference TRBV28 and TRBJ1-4): DVKVTQSSRYLVKRTGEKVFLECVQDMDHENMFWYRQDPGLGLRLIYFSYDVKMKEKGDIPEGYSVSREKKERFSLILESASTNQTSMYLCASSATEAGWEKLFFGSGTQLSVL.

The V gene is TRBV9, the J gene TRBJ2-3, with D maybe TRBD1 (5 bases). The CDR3 spans 14 residues. Germline CDR1 SGDLS, CDR2 YYNGEE. V shed 2 bases and J shed 0 bases, with 7 bases lying between them. The CDR3 DNA reads as TGTGCCAGCAGCGTGGACAAAAGCACAGATACGCAGTATTTT. Translating gives CASSVDKSTDTQYF.

The chain combines TRBV5-1 with TRBJ1-2, with a possible D match to TRBD1 (5 bases). The CDR3 spans 15 residues. V lost 0 bases to trimming and J lost 2 bases, with 11 bases between them. Germline CDR1 reads SGHRS; CDR2 reads YFSETQ. The CDR3 region is CASSLAGGTNYGYTF. CDR3 nucleotide sequence: TGCGCCAGCAGCTTGGCGGGGGGAACAAACTATGGCTACACCTTC.

The chain carries TRBV6-1 and TRBJ1-1, with a tentative D call TRBD1 (5 bases). V lost 7 bases and J lost 5, with 17 bases in between. This CDR3 region has 14 residues. Germline V gene data show CDR1 as MNHNS and CDR2 as SASEGT. The CDR3 loop reads CASIIGRGETEAFF. The CDR3 bases are TGTGCCAGCATAATCGGGAGGGGCGAGACTGAAGCTTTCTTT.

The CDR3 nucleotides read TGTGCCAGCAGGAACAGGGCGAGCACAGATACGCAGTATTTT. As protein: CASRNRASTDTQYF. This rearrangement joins TRBV2 to TRBJ2-3, with D perhaps TRBD1 (6 bases). This CDR3 contains 14 residues. V was pared by 6 bases and J by 0 bases, with 10 bases between. In germline, CDR1 is SNHLY, CDR2 FYNNEI.